This TCR beta chain appears in the sequencing data of a study of cytomegalovirus exposure and HLA in healthy donors. Comment on this clone: The antigen is unknown.

Use of 60 Vbeta and 13 Jbeta primers characterized the PCR. Source study methods: Some 10 million of the about 80 million unique TCR beta chains counted in a later analysis were shared. The assay was immunoSEQ multiplex PCR, and TCRdb's table has in-frame clones only and misses some. V, J and clone size were drawn from that table, and D and trimming were deduced from the DNA. The sample has 150,000 to 200,000 clones, and its top ten clones hold approximately 6.4%. General observations from the study: Later work found most CMV-associated TCR beta chains apparently HLA-restricted. An ancestry cluster, one associated with Asian ancestry, reportedly showed fewer N-insertions than the approximately 700-donor mean in a later analysis.

The junction had 6 bases not matched to a gene; V was cut back by 5 bases and J by 6 bases. The CDR3 spans 13 residues. CDR1 SEHNR and CDR2 FQNEAQ come from the germline V gene (reference sequence). Sequencing was carried out using PBMCs. The TCR originated in a man aged 25 to 40 in good health and CMV-seronegative. The J gene is TRBJ2-7, the V gene TRBV7-9; TRBD1 matches 8 bases. For the CDR3, the DNA is TGTGCCAGCAGCCAGGACAGGGCCGGCGAGCAGTACTTC. It codes for CASSQDRAGEQYF.